This T cell receptor beta chain appears in the sequencing data of a study of circulating and synovial CD4+ cells in juvenile arthritis. Findings of the study overall: CPL and bulk CD4 samples differed at least tenfold in T cell genomes. Some such blood samples were as oligoclonal as synovium.

The CDR3 consists of 16 residues. Germline CDR1 is LNHDA and CDR2 is SQIVND (reference sequence). V was clipped by 6 bases and J by 4 bases; unmatched bases: 7. Only in-frame clones appear in the TCRdb table, and some are missing; sequencing was by immunoSEQ multiplex PCR. The table shows tens of thousands of clones, with over 90% occurring only once. A remark on this clone: Its antigen is as yet unknown.

The TCR originated in a human donor with juvenile idiopathic arthritis. The sample taken for sequencing was CD4+ T cells from blood. The chain employs TRBV19 and TRBJ2-3, with TRBD2 identical over 13 bases. The CDR3 reads CASSRLAGGLADTQYF. CDR3 coding DNA: TGTGCCAGTAGCCGACTAGCGGGGGGACTTGCAGATACGCAGTATTTT.